Sequencing of this TCR beta chain was carried out in a study of blood T cell repertoires in COVID-19 (TCRdb year 2020). Some background on the complete study: Samples covering the acute and convalescent phases of COVID-19 were provided by collaborators in the United States, Italy and Spain. The material from the prospective study consisted of cDNA or gDNA derived from T cells, B-cell-depleted T cells, or PBMCs. The dataset comprised deeply sampled blood TCRbeta repertoires from subjects exposed to, actively infected with, or recovered from COVID-19. A freely available public database, intended as a resource for researchers studying the immune response to SARS-CoV-2, is where the repertoires were released. Samples came from the ongoing ImmuneRACE study (first 160 participants) plus 1,254 subjects from 6 global collaborators. Nearly every sample came with metadata listing a de-identified subject ID, COVID-19 status, age in years and sex. Where available, HLA class I and class II types were obtained from metadata supplied by the sample provider rather than from assay-based typing.

One collaborating source in Seattle enrolled patients during active infection and followed them longitudinally through the course of disease. Each collaborating institution followed its own protocols to collect whole blood in K2EDTA tubes. Collaborator samples were shipped for TCRbeta analysis as frozen whole blood, isolated PBMCs, or DNA extracted from either sample type. Reading from cysteine to phenylalanine, the CDR3 counts 15 amino acids. Here the CDR3 DNA is all that survives: 45 bases in frame from base 1. Looking up the germline V gene yields CDR1 MNHEY and CDR2 SVGEGT. The V end loses 6 bases and the J end loses 7 bases, and a stretch of 16 bases separates them. TCRbeta CDR3 regions were amplified from genomic DNA using the immunoSEQ Assay, a bias-controlled multiplex PCR. The paper's data handling went like this. The number of nucleated cells in each sample was estimated by amplification of reference gene primers within the assay. To quantify the absolute abundance of each unique TCRbeta CDR3 rearrangement, sequence reads were collapsed and filtered. For each sample, productive Simpson clonality was calculated as the square root of Simpson's diversity index across productive rearrangements. TCRdb retrieved this table from immuneACCESS and kept in-frame rearrangements only. Not all clones are present; in checked studies, unresolved V genes account for under half, and no reason is known for the remainder. V and J calls and clone size are copied from that table; D and trimming were computed from the DNA. The sample data list some 94,000 clones, and about 83% of these were observed just once. Jointly, the top ten make up around 17% of the sample.

On this clone itself: The clone's antigen remains unknown. Base qualities were left out, and no much larger clone turns up one base away.

Study-wide findings and limitations: The quantity of clinical and demographic metadata differed by source and by participant and was supplied without curation.

This receptor chain uses TRBV6-2 or TRBV6-3 and TRBJ1-6; tentative D gene TRBD1, with 6 bases matching. This TCR was sampled from a woman in her fifties or sixties with COVID-19, enrolled during active disease. Material: peripheral blood. The sequence in DNA is TGTGCCAGCAGCCGCAGGACAGACGGAAATTCACCCCTCCACTTT. Its protein product is CASSRRTDGNSPLHF.